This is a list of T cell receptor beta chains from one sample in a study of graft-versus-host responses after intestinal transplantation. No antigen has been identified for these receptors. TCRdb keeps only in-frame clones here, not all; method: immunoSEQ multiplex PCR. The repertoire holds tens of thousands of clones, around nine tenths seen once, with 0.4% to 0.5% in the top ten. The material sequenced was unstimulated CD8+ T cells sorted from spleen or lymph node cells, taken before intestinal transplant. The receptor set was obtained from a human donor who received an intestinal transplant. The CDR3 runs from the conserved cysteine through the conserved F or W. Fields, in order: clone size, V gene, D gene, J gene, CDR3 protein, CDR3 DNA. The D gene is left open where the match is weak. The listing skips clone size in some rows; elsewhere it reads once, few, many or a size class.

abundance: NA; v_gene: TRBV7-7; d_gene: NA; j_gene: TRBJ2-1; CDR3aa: CASSYRVSSYNEQFF; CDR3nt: TGTGCCAGCAGCTACAGGGTCAGCTCCTACAATGAGCAGTTCTTC
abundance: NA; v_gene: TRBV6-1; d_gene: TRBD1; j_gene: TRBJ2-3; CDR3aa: CASSGSLWIVQGASTDTQYF; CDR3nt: TGTGCCAGCAGTGGCTCCCTTTGGATTGTTCAGGGGGCTAGCACAGATACGCAGTATTTT
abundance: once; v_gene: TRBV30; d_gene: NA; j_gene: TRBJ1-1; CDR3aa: CAWSPGPRGAFF; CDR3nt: TGTGCCTGGAGCCCCGGGCCCCGGGGGGCTTTCTTT
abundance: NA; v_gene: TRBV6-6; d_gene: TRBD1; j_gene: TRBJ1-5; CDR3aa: CASSYTTGVGQPQHF; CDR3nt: TGTGCCAGCAGTTACACGACAGGGGTTGGTCAGCCCCAGCATTTT
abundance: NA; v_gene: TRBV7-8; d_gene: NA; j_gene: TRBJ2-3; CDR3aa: CASSSSGSTDTQYF; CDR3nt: TGTGCCAGCAGCTCATCGGGGAGCACAGATACGCAGTATTTT
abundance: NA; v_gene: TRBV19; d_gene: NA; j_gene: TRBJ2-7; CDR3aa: CASSSGGGQIEQYF; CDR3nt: TGTGCCAGTAGTTCAGGAGGGGGCCAGATAGAACAGTACTTC
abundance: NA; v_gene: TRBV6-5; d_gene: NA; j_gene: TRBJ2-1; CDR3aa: CASSYSNRGSYNEQFF; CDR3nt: TGTGCCAGCAGTTACTCGAATAGGGGCTCCTACAATGAGCAGTTCTTC
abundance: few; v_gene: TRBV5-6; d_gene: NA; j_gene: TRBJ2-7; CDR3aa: CASSRGHLSYEQYF; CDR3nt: TGTGCCAGCAGCAGAGGACATCTTTCCTACGAGCAGTACTTC
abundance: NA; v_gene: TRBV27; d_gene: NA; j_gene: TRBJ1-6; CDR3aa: CASSSSWQAAYNSPLHF; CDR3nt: TGTGCCAGCAGTTCTTCTTGGCAGGCTGCCTATAATTCACCCCTCCACTTT
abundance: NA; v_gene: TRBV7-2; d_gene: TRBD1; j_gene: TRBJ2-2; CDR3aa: CASSLGRDRAWDGELFF; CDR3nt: TGTGCCAGCAGCTTAGGGAGGGACAGGGCTTGGGACGGGGAGCTGTTTTTT
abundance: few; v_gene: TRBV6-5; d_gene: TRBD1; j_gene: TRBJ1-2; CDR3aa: CASSTTGGRYGYTF; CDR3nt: TGTGCCAGCAGTACCACAGGGGGTCGGTATGGCTACACCTTC
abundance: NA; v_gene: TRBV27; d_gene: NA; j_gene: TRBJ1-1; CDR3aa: CASSSTGNTEAFF; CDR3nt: TGTGCCAGCAGTTCCACCGGGAACACTGAAGCTTTCTTT
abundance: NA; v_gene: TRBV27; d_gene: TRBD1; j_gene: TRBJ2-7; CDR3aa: CASSFSGGYEQYF; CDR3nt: TGTGCCAGCAGTTTCTCAGGGGGCTACGAGCAGTACTTC
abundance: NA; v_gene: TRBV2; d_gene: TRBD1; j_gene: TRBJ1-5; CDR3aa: CASSGGQGYNQPQHF; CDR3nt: TGTGCCAGCAGTGGGGGACAGGGGTACAATCAGCCCCAGCATTTT
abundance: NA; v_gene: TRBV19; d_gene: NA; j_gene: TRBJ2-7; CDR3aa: CASSIASGTYEQYF; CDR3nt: TGTGCCAGTAGTATAGCTTCCGGGACCTACGAGCAGTACTTC
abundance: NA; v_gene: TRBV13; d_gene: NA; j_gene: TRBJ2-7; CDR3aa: CASSPYFSSYEQYF; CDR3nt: TGTGCCAGCAGCCCCTATTTCTCTTCCTACGAGCAGTACTTC
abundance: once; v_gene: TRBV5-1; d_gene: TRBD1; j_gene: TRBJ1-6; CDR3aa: CASSRGTGTSSPLHF; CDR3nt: TGCGCCAGCAGCAGAGGGACAGGGACAAGTTCACCCCTCCACTTT
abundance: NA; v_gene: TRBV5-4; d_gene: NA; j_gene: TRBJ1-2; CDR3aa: CASSPDRGQADGYTF; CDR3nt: TGTGCCAGCAGCCCCGACCGAGGGCAGGCGGATGGCTACACCTTC
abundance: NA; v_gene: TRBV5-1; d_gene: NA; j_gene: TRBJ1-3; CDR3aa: CASSPHGGTGNTIYF; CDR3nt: TGCGCCAGCAGCCCCCACGGAGGGACGGGGAACACCATATATTTT
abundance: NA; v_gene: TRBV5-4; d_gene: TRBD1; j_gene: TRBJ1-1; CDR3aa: CASSQRQGAVTEAFF; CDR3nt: TGTGCCAGCAGCCAACGACAGGGGGCGGTAACTGAAGCTTTCTTT
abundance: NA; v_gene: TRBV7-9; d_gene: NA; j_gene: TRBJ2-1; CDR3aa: CASSPRDLEGNEQFF; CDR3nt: TGTGCCAGCAGCCCGCGGGACCTCGAGGGCAATGAGCAGTTCTTC
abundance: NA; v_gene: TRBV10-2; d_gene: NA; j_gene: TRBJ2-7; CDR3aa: CASSVRVYEQYF; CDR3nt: TGCGCCAGCAGTGTTAGAGTCTACGAGCAGTACTTC
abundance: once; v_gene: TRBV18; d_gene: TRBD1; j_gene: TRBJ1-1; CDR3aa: CASSPARDRDTEAFF; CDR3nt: TGTGCCAGCTCACCAGCCCGGGACAGGGACACTGAAGCTTTCTTT
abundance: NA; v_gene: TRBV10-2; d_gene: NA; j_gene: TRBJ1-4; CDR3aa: CASSERRDSRERTNEKLFF; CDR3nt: TGCGCCAGCAGTGAACGTCGCGACAGCCGCGAGCGTACTAATGAAAAACTGTTTTTT
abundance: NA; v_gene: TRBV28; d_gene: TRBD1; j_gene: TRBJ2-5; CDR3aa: CAIRGRGETQYF; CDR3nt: TGTGCCATCAGGGGGCGGGGAGAGACCCAGTACTTC
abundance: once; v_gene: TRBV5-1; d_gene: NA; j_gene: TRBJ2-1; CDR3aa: CASSFINEQFF; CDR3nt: TGCGCCAGCAGCTTTATAAATGAGCAGTTCTTC
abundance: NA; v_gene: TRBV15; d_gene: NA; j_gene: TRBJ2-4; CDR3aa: CATSGGTETNIQYF; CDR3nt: TGTGCCACCAGCGGGGGGACAGAAACTAACATTCAGTACTTC
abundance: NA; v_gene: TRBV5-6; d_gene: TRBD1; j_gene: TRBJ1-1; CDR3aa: CASSLPGTEDTEAFF; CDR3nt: TGTGCCAGCAGCCTCCCCGGGACAGAAGACACTGAAGCTTTCTTT
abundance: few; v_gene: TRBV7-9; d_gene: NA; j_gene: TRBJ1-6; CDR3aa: CASSLDSSPLHF; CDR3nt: TGTGCCAGCAGCCTGGACAGTTCACCCCTCCACTTT
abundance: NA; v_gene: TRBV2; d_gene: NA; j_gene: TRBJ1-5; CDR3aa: CASRSTPSSNQPQHF; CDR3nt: TGTGCCAGCAGGTCGACACCCAGTAGCAATCAGCCCCAGCATTTT
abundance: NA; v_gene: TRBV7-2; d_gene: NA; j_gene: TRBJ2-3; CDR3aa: CASSSPQGASTDTQYF; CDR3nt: TGTGCCAGCAGTTCACCGCAGGGTGCTAGCACAGATACGCAGTATTTT
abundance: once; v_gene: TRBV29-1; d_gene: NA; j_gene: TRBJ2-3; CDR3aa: CSVGGQSTDTQYF; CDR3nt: TGCAGCGTTGGGGGGCAGAGCACAGATACGCAGTATTTT
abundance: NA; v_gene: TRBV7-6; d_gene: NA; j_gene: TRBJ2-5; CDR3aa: CASSLDMETQYF; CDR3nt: TGTGCCAGCAGCTTAGATATGGAGACCCAGTACTTC
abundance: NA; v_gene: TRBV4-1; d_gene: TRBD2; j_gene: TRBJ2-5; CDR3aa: CASSPTSEKETQYF; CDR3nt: TGCGCCAGCAGCCCGACTAGCGAGAAAGAGACCCAGTACTTC
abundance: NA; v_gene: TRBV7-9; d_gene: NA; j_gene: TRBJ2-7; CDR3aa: CASSPMGRVGEQYF; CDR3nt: TGTGCCAGCAGCCCAATGGGCAGGGTTGGGGAGCAGTACTTC
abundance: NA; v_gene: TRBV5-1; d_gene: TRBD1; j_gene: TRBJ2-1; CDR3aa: CASSWRQGRDEQFF; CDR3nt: TGCGCCAGCAGCTGGAGACAGGGTAGGGATGAGCAGTTCTTC
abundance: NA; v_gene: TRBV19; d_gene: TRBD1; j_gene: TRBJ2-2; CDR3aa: CASSWGQGARTGELFF; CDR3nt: TGTGCCAGTAGTTGGGGACAGGGGGCGCGCACCGGGGAGCTGTTTTTT
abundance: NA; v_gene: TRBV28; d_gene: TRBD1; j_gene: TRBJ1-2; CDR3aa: CASSPGQGDGYTF; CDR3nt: TGTGCCAGCAGTCCCGGACAGGGGGATGGCTACACCTTC
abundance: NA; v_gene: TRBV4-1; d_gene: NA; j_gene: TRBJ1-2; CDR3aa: CASSQARGDNGYTF; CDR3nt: TGCGCCAGCAGCCAAGCGCGCGGGGATAATGGCTACACCTTC
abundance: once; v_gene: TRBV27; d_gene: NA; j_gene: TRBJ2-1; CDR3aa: CASSLTSSDTKPYNEQFF; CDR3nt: TGTGCCAGCAGTTTAACCTCATCGGATACTAAACCCTACAATGAGCAGTTCTTC
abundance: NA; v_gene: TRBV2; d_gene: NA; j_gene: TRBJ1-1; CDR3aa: CASRVGGNTEAFF; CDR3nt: TGTGCCAGCCGGGTAGGGGGGAACACTGAAGCTTTCTTT
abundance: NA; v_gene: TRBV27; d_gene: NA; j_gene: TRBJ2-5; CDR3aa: CASSSLAEGKTQYF; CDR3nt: TGTGCCAGCAGTTCTCTCGCGGAGGGGAAGACCCAGTACTTC
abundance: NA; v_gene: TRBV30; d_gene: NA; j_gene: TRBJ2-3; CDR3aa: CAWEPTGTDTQYF; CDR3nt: TGTGCCTGGGAACCGACAGGCACAGATACGCAGTATTTT
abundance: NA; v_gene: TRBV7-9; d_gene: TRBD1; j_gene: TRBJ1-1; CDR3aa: CASSLEYGTGNAEAFF; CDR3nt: TGTGCCAGCAGCTTAGAATACGGGACAGGGAATGCTGAAGCTTTCTTT
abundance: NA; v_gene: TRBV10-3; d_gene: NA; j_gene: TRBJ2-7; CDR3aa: CAISETGSSYEQYF; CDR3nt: TGTGCCATCAGTGAGACAGGTAGCTCCTACGAGCAGTACTTC
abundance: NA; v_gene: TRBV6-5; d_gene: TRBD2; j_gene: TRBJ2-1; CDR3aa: CASSPSGSPYNEQFF; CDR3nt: TGTGCCAGCAGTCCTAGCGGGAGTCCCTACAATGAGCAGTTCTTC
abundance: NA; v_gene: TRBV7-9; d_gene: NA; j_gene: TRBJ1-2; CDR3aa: CASSLGGTNYGYTF; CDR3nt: TGTGCCAGCAGCCTGGGGGGGACTAACTATGGCTACACCTTC
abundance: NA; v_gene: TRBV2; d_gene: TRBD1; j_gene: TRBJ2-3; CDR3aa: CASSDRGPDTDTQYF; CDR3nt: TGTGCCAGCAGTGACAGGGGGCCCGACACAGATACGCAGTATTTT
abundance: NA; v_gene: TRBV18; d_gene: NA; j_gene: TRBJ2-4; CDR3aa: CASSQTRYKNIQYF; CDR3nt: TGTGCCAGCTCCCAGACTAGGTACAAAAACATTCAGTACTTC
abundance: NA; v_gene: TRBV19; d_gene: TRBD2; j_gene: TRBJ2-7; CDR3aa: CASSATSGYEQYF; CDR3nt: TGTGCCAGTAGTGCGACTAGCGGGTACGAGCAGTACTTC
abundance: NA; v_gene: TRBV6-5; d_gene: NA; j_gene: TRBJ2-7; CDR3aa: CASSARTGYEQYF; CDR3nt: TGTGCCAGCAGTGCTAGAACGGGCTACGAGCAGTACTTC
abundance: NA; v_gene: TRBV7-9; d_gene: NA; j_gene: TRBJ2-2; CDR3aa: CASSLRELFF; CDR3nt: TGTGCCAGCAGCCTCCGGGAGCTGTTTTTT
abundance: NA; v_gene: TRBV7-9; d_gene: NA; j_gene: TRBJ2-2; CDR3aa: CASSLGGTGELFF; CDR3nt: TGTGCCAGCAGCTTGGGGGGCACCGGGGAGCTGTTTTTT